This entry lists 29 T cell receptor beta chains sequenced from one sample in a study of cytomegalovirus exposure and HLA in healthy donors. Primers included in the PCR were 60 Vbeta and 13 Jbeta primers. This table comes from immunoSEQ multiplex PCR, and its TCRdb copy is limited to in-frame clones, with some not included. Among 150,000 to 200,000 clones listed, 70% were seen once. The sequencing sample was made of PBMCs. These receptors all come from a man aged 18 to 35 in good health and CMV-seropositive.

Written as DNA, the CDR3 is TGCGCCAGCCTACGGGACACTGCCACAGATACGCAGTATTTT. It translates to CASLRDTATDTQYF. This chain joins TRBV5-1 and TRBJ2-3, with D tentatively TRBD1 (6 bases). Germline lookup yields CDR1 SGHRS and CDR2 YFSETQ. The CDR3 loop spans 14 amino acids. Trimming pared 7 bases from V and 2 bases from J, leaving 14 bases between. The full variable domain, with the rest looked up from reference TRBV5-1 and TRBJ2-3, is KAGVTQTPRYLIKTRGQQVTLSCSPISGHRSVSWYQQTPGQGLQFLFEYFSETQRNKGNFPGRFSGRQFSNSRSEMNVSTLELGDSALYLCASLRDTATDTQYFGPGTRLTVL.

The chain has TRBV4-1 and TRBJ2-3; D perhaps matches TRBD2 (6 bases). Per germline, CDR1 MGHRA and CDR2 YSYEKL. This CDR3 spans 10 amino acids. V lost 8 bases and J lost 6, with 6 bases in between. The chain's CDR3 is CASGGDTQYF. DNA of the CDR3: TGCGCCAGCGGGGGGGATACGCAGTATTTT.

The chain carries TRBV6-5 and TRBJ1-2; D is uncertain. The CDR3 runs to 14 residues. Germline V gene sequence: CDR1 MNHEY, CDR2 SVGAGI. Trimming cost V 0 bases and J 4 bases, with 9 bases left between them. The CDR3 sequence is CASSYSGSSYGYTF. For the CDR3, the DNA is TGTGCCAGCAGTTACTCGGGCAGTTCCTATGGCTACACCTTC.

J is TRBJ2-6 and V is TRBV2; D might be TRBD2 (6 bases). The germline gives CDR1 SNHLY, CDR2 FYNNEI. There are 15 residues in the CDR3. Trimming took off 5 bases at V and 2 bases at J, with 10 bases between the two ends. The CDR3 sequence is CASSLTSTGANVLTF. The DNA for the CDR3 is TGTGCCAGCAGTTTGACTAGTACTGGGGCCAACGTCCTGACTTTC.

The V gene is TRBV7-2, the J gene TRBJ1-2; D may be TRBD1 (6 bases). V lost 0 bases and J 4 bases, leaving 12 bases between the germline ends. This CDR3 contains 15 residues. The germline gives CDR1 SGHTA, CDR2 FQGNSA. The CDR3 protein is CASSLAASGAYGYTF. The DNA of the CDR3 is TGTGCCAGCAGCTTAGCGGCATCAGGGGCCTATGGCTACACCTTC.

This rearrangement joins TRBV30 to TRBJ1-6; 10 bases align to TRBD1. CDR3 length: 16 amino acids. V lost 4 bases and J lost 7; bases outside the gene matches: 10. CDR1 is GTSNPN, CDR2 SVGIG, per germline (reference sequence). The CDR3 reads CAWKLGDRGFNSPLHF. As DNA, the CDR3 is TGTGCCTGGAAACTGGGGGACAGGGGTTTCAATTCACCCCTCCACTTT.

The chain uses TRBV10-3 and TRBJ1-1; possible D gene TRBD1, 6 bases. The V and J ends lost 2 bases and 0 bases respectively, with 7 bases between them. Germline V gives CDR1 ENHRY, CDR2 SYGVKD. The CDR3 has 14 amino acids. CDR3 sequence (DNA): TGTGCCATCAGTGAGGACAGGATGAACACTGAAGCTTTCTTT. Translated, it gives CAISEDRMNTEAFF.

This chain joins TRBV30 and TRBJ1-3; a possible D gene is TRBD1 (5 bases). Looked up from germline, CDR1 is GTSNPN and CDR2 is SVGIG (reference sequence). The V end was cut by 4 bases, the J end by 0 bases, with 10 bases between. CDR3 length: 14 amino acids. CDR3 sequence: CAWTRGVSGNTIYF. CDR3 nucleotides: TGTGCCTGGACGCGGGGCGTCTCTGGAAACACCATATATTTT.

The V and J genes are TRBV9 and TRBJ1-1; 8 bases fit TRBD1. After removal of 4 bases from V and 3 bases from J, the junction contained 8 bases not matched to a gene. In germline, CDR1 is SGDLS, CDR2 YYNGEE. The CDR3 covers 15 residues. CDR3: CASSPRPTGDTEAFF. In nucleotides, the CDR3 is TGTGCCAGCAGCCCTCGCCCGACAGGGGACACTGAAGCTTTCTTT.

The chain has TRBV7-8 and TRBJ2-5; 7 nucleotides match TRBD1. There are 15 residues in the CDR3. CDR1 is SGHVS and CDR2 is FQNEAQ in the germline V gene. V was pared by 5 bases and J by 0 bases, with 6 bases of the junction left unmatched. The CDR3 loop is CASSQQTGHQETQYF. CDR3 nucleotides: TGTGCCAGCAGCCAACAGACAGGGCACCAAGAGACCCAGTACTTC.

The CDR3 reads CASSQVVGGSLGSNQPQHF. CDR3 bases: TGCGCCAGCAGCCAAGTAGTAGGGGGAAGCTTAGGATCCAATCAGCCCCAGCATTTT. This chain connects TRBV4-1 to TRBJ1-5; TRBD1 might be the D (6 bases). Germline CDR1 MGHRA, CDR2 YSYEKL. The CDR3 totals 19 residues. Trimming removed 1 base at V and 3 bases at J, with 22 bases between.

The chain couples TRBV2 to TRBJ2-5; D is possibly TRBD2 (6 bases). CDR1 is SNHLY and CDR2 is FYNNEI in the germline V gene. The length of the CDR3 is 19 residues. The V end was cut by 3 bases, the J end by 4 bases, with 27 bases between. CDR3 DNA sequence: TGTGCCAGCAGTGATCCGGGGGTACCGACAGTGTGGTCTGGAGAGACCCAGTACTTC. Its protein is CASSDPGVPTVWSGETQYF.

In this sample, this clone turned up a few times. The genes are TRBV7-3 and TRBJ2-7; 7 bases line up with TRBD2. V was pared by 5 bases and J by 3 bases, with 7 bases of the junction left unmatched. The germline gives CDR1 SGHTA, CDR2 FQGTGA. This CDR3 comprises 14 residues. CDR3 bases: TGTGCCAGCAGCCAAACAGGCGGGAGCTACGAGCAGTACGTC. This encodes CASSQTGGSYEQYV.

With respect to this clone: At the DNA level, this CDR3 is encoded by other sequences in the same sample as well. The gene calls are TRBV5-1 and TRBJ2-3, with 7 bases that match TRBD1. Trimming took 0 bases from V and 0 from J; bases not matched to a gene: 1. The CDR3 consists of 15 residues. Germline-derived CDR1 and CDR2 are SGHRS and YFSETQ. The CDR3 DNA is TGCGCCAGCAGCTTGGAGGGGGCGAGCACAGATACGCAGTATTTT. It translates to CASSLEGASTDTQYF.

The table lists this clone with a count of one. The chain uses TRBV27 and TRBJ2-3; D may be TRBD1 (6 bases). Trimming took off 6 bases at V and 0 bases at J, with 13 bases between the two ends. Germline values: CDR1 MNHEY, CDR2 SMNVEV (reference sequence). The CDR3 is 15 residues long. The CDR3 loop is CASSRGYPSTDTQYF. In DNA form, the CDR3 reads TGTGCCAGCAGCAGGGGCTATCCTAGCACAGATACGCAGTATTTT.

This chain uses TRBV11-2 with TRBJ2-2; TRBD2 agrees at 7 bases. V was pared by 1 base and J by 4 bases, with 3 bases of the junction left unmatched. Germline lookup yields CDR1 SGHAT and CDR2 FQNNGV. There are 15 residues in the CDR3. CDR3 in DNA: TGTGCCAGCAGCTTAGGGGGGGGTAGCACCGGGGAGCTGTTTTTT. It is translated as CASSLGGGSTGELFF.

V is TRBV5-1 and J is TRBJ2-3; 12 bases are shared with TRBD2. CDR1 is SGHRS and CDR2 is YFSETQ in the germline V gene. The trim removed 3 bases at V and 3 bases at J, leaving 5 bases unmatched. This CDR3 comprises 16 residues. This CDR3 is CASSSLAGGRTDTQYF. In DNA, the CDR3 is TGCGCCAGCAGCTCACTAGCGGGAGGTAGGACAGATACGCAGTATTTT.

CDR3 residues: CAWTNKGLAGSETQYF. DNA of the CDR3: TGTGCCTGGACAAACAAGGGACTAGCGGGGTCAGAGACCCAGTACTTC. The chain has TRBV30 and TRBJ2-5; the match to TRBD2 covers 13 bases. The CDR3 length is 16 residues. Germline lookup yields CDR1 GTSNPN and CDR2 SVGIG (reference sequence). V trimming: 4 bases; J trimming: 4 bases; junction bases outside the gene matches: 9.

The rearrangement joins TRBV4-1 to TRBJ2-1, with D tentatively TRBD1 (6 bases). The V end lost 4 bases, the J end lost 6 bases, and 10 bases lay between the germline ends. This CDR3 has 13 residues. Looked up from germline, CDR1 is MGHRA and CDR2 is YSYEKL. This CDR3 reads CASSPGQFNEQFF. CDR3 in DNA: TGCGCCAGCAGCCCCGGACAGTTCAATGAGCAGTTCTTC.

The chain employs TRBV25-1 and TRBJ2-1, with no clear D. The CDR3 sequence is 16 residues long. Germline CDR1 reads MGHDK; CDR2 reads SYGVNS. Trimming removed 6 bases at V and 7 bases at J, with 22 bases between. CDR3: CASRQNGATKRNEQFF. The CDR3 bases are TGTGCCAGCAGACAGAATGGCGCCACCAAACGGAATGAGCAGTTCTTC.

The chain is built from TRBV11-1 and TRBJ2-2; no firm D call. The CDR3 has 13 residues. V dropped 4 bases and J dropped 6 bases, with 9 bases sitting between them. Per the germline V gene, CDR1 is SGHAT and CDR2 is FQDESV (reference sequence). CDR3 DNA: TGTGCCAGCAGCTCAGACTTGGCCGGGGAGCTGTTTTTT. It codes for CASSSDLAGELFF.

The chain is built from TRBV9 and TRBJ2-2, with 15 bases fitting TRBD2. J lost 1 base, V lost 4 bases, and 2 bases had no gene match. The CDR3 loop spans 17 amino acids. Germline lookup yields CDR1 SGDLS and CDR2 YYNGEE. The DNA of the CDR3 is TGTGCCAGCAGCTCGGGACTAGCGGGAGGGAACACCGGGGAGCTGTTTTTT. This translates into CASSSGLAGGNTGELFF.

This rearrangement joins TRBV11-1 to TRBJ2-5; possible D gene TRBD2, 5 bases. CDR1 is SGHAT, CDR2 FQDESV, per germline (reference sequence). The CDR3 covers 13 residues. Trimming took off 5 bases at V and 3 bases at J, with 10 bases between the two ends. CDR3 region: CASSADSKETQYF. The CDR3 region has the DNA TGTGCCAGCAGCGCGGACTCAAAAGAGACCCAGTACTTC.

With regard to this clone: This sample includes further DNA sequences coding for the same CDR3. The rearrangement links TRBV19 to TRBJ1-1; D gene ambiguous. Deletions cut 1 base from V and 1 base from J, with 7 bases between. The CDR3 is 14 residues long. Germline V gene data show CDR1 as LNHDA and CDR2 as SQIVND (reference sequence). Here the CDR3 DNA reads TGTGCCAGTAGTATAGGGCAGTCGAACACTGAAGCTTTCTTT. It translates to CASSIGQSNTEAFF.

The CDR3 is CASSESVAGGLQETQYF. In DNA, the CDR3 is TGCGCCAGCAGTGAGTCGGTAGCGGGAGGACTCCAAGAGACCCAGTACTTC. The V call is TRBV10-1, the J call TRBJ2-5; 10 bases are shared with TRBD2. The germline V gene encodes CDR1 WNHNN and CDR2 SYGVQD (reference sequence). The junction had 5 bases not matched to a gene; V was cut back by 0 bases and J by 1 base. The CDR3 loop spans 17 amino acids.

The chain combines TRBV19 with TRBJ2-3; TRBD2 matches 10 bases. CDR1 is LNHDA and CDR2 is SQIVND in the germline V gene (reference sequence). There are 16 residues in the CDR3. V dropped 5 bases and J dropped 1; count of bases not matched to a gene: 6. The CDR3 DNA is TGTGCCAGTAGTCCGCACACTAGCGGGGGCACAGATACGCAGTATTTT. This gives the protein CASSPHTSGGTDTQYF.

V usage is TRBV27 and J usage is TRBJ1-2; TRBD1 matches at 8 bases. V lost 5 bases to trimming and J lost 7 bases; unmatched junction nucleotides: 9. The germline gives CDR1 MNHEY, CDR2 SMNVEV (reference sequence). The CDR3 is 14 residues long. CDR3 sequence: CASSPMPTGGGYTF. DNA for the CDR3: TGTGCCAGCAGTCCTATGCCCACAGGGGGTGGCTACACCTTC.

The V gene is TRBV9, the J gene TRBJ1-5, with 7 positions matching TRBD1. This CDR3 is built from 14 residues. The ends lost 0 bases at V and 6 bases at J; junction bases unmatched: 3. Germline lookup yields CDR1 SGDLS and CDR2 YYNGEE. CDR3 loop: CASSVGQGVQPQHF. CDR3 bases: TGTGCCAGCAGCGTAGGGCAGGGGGTTCAGCCCCAGCATTTT.

The chain couples TRBV5-5 to TRBJ1-5; TRBD1 matches at 7 bases. The CDR3 covers 14 residues. CDR1 SGHKS and CDR2 YYEKEE come from the germline V gene (reference sequence). V was pared by 4 bases and J by 7 bases, with 8 bases of the junction left unmatched. The CDR3 reads CASSPSQGGQPQHF. The CDR3 nucleotides read TGTGCCAGCAGCCCAAGTCAGGGGGGCCAGCCCCAGCATTTT.